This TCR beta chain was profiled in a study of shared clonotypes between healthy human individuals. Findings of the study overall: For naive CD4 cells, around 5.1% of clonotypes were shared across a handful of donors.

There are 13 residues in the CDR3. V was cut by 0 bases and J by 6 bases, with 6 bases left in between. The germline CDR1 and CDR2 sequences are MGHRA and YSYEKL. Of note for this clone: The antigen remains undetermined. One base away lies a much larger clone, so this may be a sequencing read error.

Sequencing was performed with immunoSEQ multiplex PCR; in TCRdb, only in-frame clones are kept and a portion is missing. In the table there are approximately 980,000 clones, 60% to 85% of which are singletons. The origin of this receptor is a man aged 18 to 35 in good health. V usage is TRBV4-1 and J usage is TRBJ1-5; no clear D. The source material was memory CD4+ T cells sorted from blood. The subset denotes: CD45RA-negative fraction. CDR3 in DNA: TGCGCCAGCAGCCAAGAAAGGAGTCAGCCCCAGCATTTT. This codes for CASSQERSQPQHF.